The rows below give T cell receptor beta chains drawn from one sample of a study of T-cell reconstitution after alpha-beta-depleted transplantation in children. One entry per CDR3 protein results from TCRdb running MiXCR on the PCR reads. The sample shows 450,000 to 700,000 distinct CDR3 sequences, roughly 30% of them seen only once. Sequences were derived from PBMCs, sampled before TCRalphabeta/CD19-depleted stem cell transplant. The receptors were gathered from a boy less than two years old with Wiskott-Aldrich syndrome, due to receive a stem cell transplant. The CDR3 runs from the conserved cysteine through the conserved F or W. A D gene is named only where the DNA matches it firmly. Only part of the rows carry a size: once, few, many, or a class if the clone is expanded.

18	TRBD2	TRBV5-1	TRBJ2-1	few	CASSFLSGSAGSYNEQFF
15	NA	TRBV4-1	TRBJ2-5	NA	CASSQEPAYQETQYF
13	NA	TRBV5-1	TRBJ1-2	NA	CASSLNPYGGYTF
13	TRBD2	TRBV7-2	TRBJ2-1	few	CASANSGHNEQFF
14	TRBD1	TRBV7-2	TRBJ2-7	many	CASSDKGAAYEQYF
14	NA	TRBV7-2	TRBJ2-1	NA	CASSLTAVASEQFF
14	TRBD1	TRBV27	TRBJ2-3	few	CASSYRGRSDTQYF
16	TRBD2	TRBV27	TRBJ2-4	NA	CASRLAGGRAKNIQYF
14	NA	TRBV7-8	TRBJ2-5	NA	CASSQIGGPETQYF
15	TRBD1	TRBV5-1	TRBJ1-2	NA	CASSLMGQANYGYTF
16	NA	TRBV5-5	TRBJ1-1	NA	CASSGGVWAMNTEAFF
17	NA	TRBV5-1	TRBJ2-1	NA	CASSPRGGLSSYNEQFF
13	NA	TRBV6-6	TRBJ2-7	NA	CASSYVINYEQYF
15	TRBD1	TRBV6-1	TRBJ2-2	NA	CASKVQGGDTGELFF
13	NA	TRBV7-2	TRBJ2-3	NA	CASSSTRLDTQYF
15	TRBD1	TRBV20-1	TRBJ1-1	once	CSARDQRTGDTEAFF
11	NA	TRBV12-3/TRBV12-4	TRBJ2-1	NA	CASGRNKEQFF
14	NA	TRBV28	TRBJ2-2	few	CASSLTGKGGELFF
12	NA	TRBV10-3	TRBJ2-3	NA	CAISVVGDTQYF
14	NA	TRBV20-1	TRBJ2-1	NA	CSASKTTGRHEQFF
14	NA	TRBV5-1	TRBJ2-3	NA	CASSLRSFTDTQYF
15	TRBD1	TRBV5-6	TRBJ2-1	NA	CASRRSGGANNEQFF
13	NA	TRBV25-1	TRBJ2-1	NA	CASNEDSYNEQFF
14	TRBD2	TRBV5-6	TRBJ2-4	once	CASSIGRALNIQYF
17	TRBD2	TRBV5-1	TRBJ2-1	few	CASSIRRAGSTYNEQFF
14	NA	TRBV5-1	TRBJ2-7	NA	CASSLVDRTSEQYF
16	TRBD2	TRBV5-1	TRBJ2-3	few	CASTELAGDPTDTQYF
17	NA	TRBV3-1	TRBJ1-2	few	CASSPRLRQGLNYGYTF
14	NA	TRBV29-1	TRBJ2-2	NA	CSVDSAGMGGELFF
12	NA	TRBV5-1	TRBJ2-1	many	CASRGIWGEQFF
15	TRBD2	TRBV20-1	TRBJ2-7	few	CSARDQTSPRYEQYF
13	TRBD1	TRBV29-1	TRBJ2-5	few	CSVEGQSQETQYF
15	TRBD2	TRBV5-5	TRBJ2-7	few	CASSVGLDPAYEQYF
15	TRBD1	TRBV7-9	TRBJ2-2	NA	CASSSRQGEAGELFF
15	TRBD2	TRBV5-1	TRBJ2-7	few	CASSLETSGAYEQYF
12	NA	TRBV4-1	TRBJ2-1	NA	CASSQELRWQFF
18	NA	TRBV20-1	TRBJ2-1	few	CSARSVGVLAGEYNEQFF
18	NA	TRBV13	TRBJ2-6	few	CASSLGLQVWSGANVLTF
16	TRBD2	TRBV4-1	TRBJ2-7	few	CASSQDPASGAYEQYF
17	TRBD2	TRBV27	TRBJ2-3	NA	CASSRYSGRAIPDTQYF
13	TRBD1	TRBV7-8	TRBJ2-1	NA	CASSRDRGLEQFF
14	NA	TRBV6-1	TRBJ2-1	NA	CASSPRLAYNEQFF
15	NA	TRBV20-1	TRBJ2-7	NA	CSARDRYSSSYEQYF
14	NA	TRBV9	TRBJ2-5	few	CASSGREGVETQYF
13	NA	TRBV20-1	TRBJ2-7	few	CSARGNRIYEQYF
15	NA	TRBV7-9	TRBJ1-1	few	CASSLAVGLNTEAFF
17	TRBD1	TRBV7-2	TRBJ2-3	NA	CASSLPWDRVSTDTQYF
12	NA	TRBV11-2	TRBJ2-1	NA	CASSLDLSEQFF